These 15 T cell receptor beta chains were all obtained from the same sample, sequenced in a study of Graves' ophthalmopathy and Graves' hyperthyroidism. CDR3 regions of TCR beta were amplified from RNA transcripts. HTBI-primed first-round RT-PCR preceded second-round multiplex PCR. TCRdb fed the multiplex PCR reads into MiXCR, producing one record per CDR3 protein. The table lists 620,000 or so distinct CDR3 sequences, 20% to 25% of them singletons. The material sequenced was peripheral blood. The receptors derive from a woman under 30 with stable Graves' hyperthyroidism. Some clones in this sample may be carry-over from other donors' samples.

This clonotype was counted at least ten times. The chain joins TRBV29-1 to TRBJ1-1; the match to TRBD1 covers 8 bases. J gave up 1 base and V 6 bases, and 10 bases lay outside the gene matches. This CDR3 spans 15 amino acids. Germline CDR1 reads SQVTM; CDR2 reads ANQGSEA. The CDR3 nucleotides are TGCAGCGTCGCCCGACAGGGGTGGGCGAACACTGAAGCTTTCTTT. It yields the protein CSVARQGWANTEAFF.

This clonotype appeared many times. The gene calls are TRBV24-1 and TRBJ2-6; perhaps TRBD2 as D (5 bases). Germline loops: CDR1 KGHDR, CDR2 SFDVKD. The CDR3 has 17 residues. Trimming took off 5 bases at V and 1 base at J, with 14 bases between the two ends. The CDR3 DNA sequence: TGTGCCACCAGTGCCAAGGGCCTAGCATCTGGGGCCAACGTCCTGACTTTC. The encoded protein is CATSAKGLASGANVLTF.

This clonotype came up many times. The V gene is TRBV5-1, the J gene TRBJ1-6; no firm D call. Germline-derived CDR1 and CDR2 are SGHRS and YFSETQ. This CDR3 comprises 17 residues. V dropped 1 base and J dropped 6 bases, with 17 bases sitting between them. The CDR3 is CASSLNYPDLANSPLHF. As DNA, the CDR3 is TGCGCCAGCAGCTTGAACTACCCGGACTTAGCTAATTCACCCCTCCACTTT.

This clonotype was observed many times. This chain links TRBV12-5 with TRBJ2-7; D perhaps matches TRBD1 (5 bases). Trimming took off 7 bases at V and 4 bases at J, with 20 bases between the two ends. Germline V gene lookup returns CDR1 LGHNT and CDR2 FRNRAP. This CDR3 has 15 residues. The CDR3 is CASAPPQGFLYEQYF. The CDR3 DNA is TGTGCTAGTGCTCCCCCCCAGGGTTTTTTGTACGAGCAGTACTTC.

This clonotype was counted ten times or more. The V and J genes are TRBV7-2 and TRBJ1-2; unclear D gene. Germline CDR1 SGHTA, CDR2 FQGNSA. The CDR3 runs 14 residues. V was shortened by 0 bases and J by 2 bases, with 7 bases between the two germline ends. In DNA, the CDR3 is TGTGCCAGCAGCTTAGCCGACACGAACTATGGCTACACCTTC. Translated, it gives CASSLADTNYGYTF.

This clonotype was detected ten times or more. The chain carries TRBV7-2 and TRBJ1-2; D unclear. The CDR3 covers 14 residues. The germline gives CDR1 SGHTA, CDR2 FQGNSA. Trimming stripped 5 bases from V and 0 bases from J, with 10 bases between. The CDR3 DNA reads as TGTGCCAGCAGCCCTGGGGTCGCTAACTATGGCTACACCTTC. This codes for CASSPGVANYGYTF.

This sequence joins TRBV5-1 and TRBJ1-2; D ambiguous. The CDR3 sequence is 16 residues long. Trimming took 0 bases from V and 4 from J, leaving 16 bases between them. CDR1 is SGHRS and CDR2 is YFSETQ in the germline V gene. CDR3 sequence: CASSLGRSLMGYGYTF. DNA of the CDR3: TGCGCCAGCAGCTTGGGAAGGTCATTGATGGGCTATGGCTACACCTTC.

This clonotype showed up just a few times. The chain has TRBV18 and TRBJ2-2; D is uncertain. Germline values: CDR1 KGHSH, CDR2 LQKENI. This CDR3 has 15 residues. V was trimmed by 2 bases and J by 3 bases, leaving 10 bases between them. CDR3 nucleotide sequence: TGTGCCAGCTCACCATTGGATGGGGACACCGGGGAGCTGTTTTTT. This translates into CASSPLDGDTGELFF.

The rearrangement links TRBV12-3 or TRBV12-4 to TRBJ2-7, with 9 bases matching TRBD1. V lost 6 bases to trimming and J lost 2 bases; unmatched junction nucleotides: 11. The length of the CDR3 is 16 residues. The DNA of the CDR3 is TGTGCCAGCAGCCACACCAGGGACAGGGTGACCTACGAGCAGTACTTC. Residues: CASSHTRDRVTYEQYF.

This clonotype was counted ten times or more. This chain joins TRBV29-1 and TRBJ1-1; D possibly corresponds to TRBD1 (5 bases). This CDR3 has 12 amino acids. CDR1 and CDR2 (germline): SQVTM, ANQGSEA. V was clipped by 7 bases and J by 2 bases, with 11 bases between them. CDR3 DNA: TGCAGCGCTTCGACAGTTAACACTGAAGCTTTCTTT. Its protein is CSASTVNTEAFF.

In this sample, this clonotype turned up many times. V and J are TRBV27 and TRBJ2-6; D not resolved. V lost 1 base and J 4 bases, leaving 8 bases between the germline ends. The CDR3 runs 15 residues. Germline CDR1 is MNHEY and CDR2 is SMNVEV (reference sequence). The CDR3 nucleotides are TGTGCCAGCAGTTTATACCAAAGCGGGGCCAACGTCCTGACTTTC. Translated, it gives CASSLYQSGANVLTF.

This clonotype was recorded at least ten times. The V call is TRBV12-3 or TRBV12-4, the J call TRBJ1-2; D gene uncertain. The CDR3 sequence is 14 residues long. Deletions cut 3 bases from V and 5 bases from J, with 13 bases between. The CDR3 coding sequence is TGTGCCAGCAGTTTTCGTGGCGCGCCGTATGGCTACACCTTC. Translating gives CASSFRGAPYGYTF.

This clonotype was detected many times. This sequence joins TRBV2 and TRBJ1-5; D is perhaps TRBD1 (6 bases). The CDR3 covers 14 residues. Trimming shortened V by 8 bases and J by 2 bases, and 13 bases separated the two germline ends. Germline values: CDR1 SNHLY, CDR2 FYNNEI. The chain's CDR3 is CASQGSGGNQPQHF. DNA for the CDR3: TGTGCCAGCCAGGGGTCGGGAGGCAATCAGCCCCAGCATTTT.

This clonotype was picked up many times. The chain links TRBV18 to TRBJ1-1, with D tentatively TRBD1 (6 bases). Germline V gives CDR1 KGHSH, CDR2 LQKENI. The CDR3 runs 13 residues. V was shortened by 6 bases and J by 1 base, with 9 bases between the two germline ends. The CDR3, as DNA: TGTGCCAGCTCGGGACAAAAGAACACTGAAGCTTTCTTT. Translating it yields CASSGQKNTEAFF. The variable domain in full, with the rest retrieved from reference TRBV18 and TRBJ1-1, is NAGVMQNPRHLVRRRGQEARLRCSPMKGHSHVYWYRQLPEEGLKFMVYLQKENIIDESGMPKERFSAEFPKEGPSILRIQQVVRGDSAAYFCASSGQKNTEAFFGQGTRLTVV.

This clonotype has a count of ten or more. This rearrangement joins TRBV20-1 to TRBJ1-2; possibly TRBD1 for D (5 bases). The CDR3 has 11 residues. Looked up from germline, CDR1 is DFQATT and CDR2 is SNEGSKA (reference sequence). Trimming left V 5 bases short and J 6 bases short, with 10 bases between. CDR3 sequence (DNA): TGCAGTGCTTCTAAGGGGAATGGCTACACCTTC. It specifies CSASKGNGYTF.